Following are 25 T cell receptor beta chains from one sample sequenced in a study of T cells in Graves' hyperthyroidism and ophthalmopathy. RNA transcripts served as the template for amplifying TCR beta CDR3 regions. A first-round RT-PCR of the TCR CDR3 used the HTBI primer set. A single record per CDR3 protein comes from TCRdb applying MiXCR to the multiplex PCR reads. The sample lists some 400,000 distinct CDR3 sequences; around an eighth were seen once. Sequencing used blood. All receptors come from a man aged 30 to 45 with Graves' hyperthyroidism that later progressed to Graves' ophthalmopathy.

This clonotype was recorded a few times. The chain links TRBV11-2 to TRBJ2-7, with 12 positions matching TRBD1. Losses at the gene ends were 5 bases for V and 7 bases for J; bases not matched to a gene: 9. CDR3 length equals 15 residues. Germline-derived CDR1 and CDR2 are SGHAT and FQNNGV. The CDR3 protein is CASSPGQGAVEEQYF. In DNA form, the CDR3 reads TGTGCCAGCAGCCCGGGACAGGGGGCTGTGGAAGAGCAGTACTTC.

This clonotype was seen ten or more times. The chain couples TRBV12-3 or TRBV12-4 to TRBJ1-2; TRBD1 agrees at 10 bases. The CDR3 is 13 residues long. Unmatched junction bases numbered 3, after V lost 5 bases and J lost 6 bases. CDR3 sequence reads: CASSRQGADGYTF. The CDR3 bases are TGTGCCAGCAGTAGACAGGGGGCGGATGGCTACACCTTC.

V and J are TRBV29-1 and TRBJ2-7; D is undetermined. The CDR3 extends over 12 amino acids. From germline, CDR1 is SQVTM and CDR2 ANQGSEA. Between the trimmed V and J ends, which lost 4 bases and 1 base, there was a span of 8 bases. The CDR3 DNA is TGCAGCGTTGGTTCCAGTTCCTACGAGCAGTACTTC. Translating it yields CSVGSSSYEQYF.

The chain recombines TRBV6-2 or TRBV6-3 with TRBJ2-2, with D hard to call. V lost 0 bases, J lost 4 bases, and 9 bases lay in between. The germline CDR1 and CDR2 sequences are MNHEY and SVGEGT. CDR3 size: 15 residues. The CDR3 sequence is CASSYSVGLTGELFF. As DNA, the CDR3 is TGTGCCAGCAGTTACTCCGTAGGGCTCACCGGGGAGCTGTTTTTT.

This clonotype was recorded many times. This rearrangement joins TRBV7-9 to TRBJ2-2; D possibly uses TRBD1 or TRBD2 (6 bases each). CDR1 is SEHNR, CDR2 FQNEAQ, per germline (reference sequence). V shed 8 bases and J shed 6 bases, with 16 bases lying between them. This CDR3 contains 14 residues. In DNA, the CDR3 is TGTGCCAGCCAGCGAACGGGGGCATCCGGGGAGCTGTTTTTT. Translating gives CASQRTGASGELFF.

The V call is TRBV19, the J call TRBJ1-4; 9 positions match TRBD1. CDR3 length: 14 residues. Trimming cost V 10 bases and J 5 bases; bases outside gene matches: 8. Per the germline V gene, CDR1 is LNHDA and CDR2 is SQIVND (reference sequence). The CDR3, as DNA: TGTGCCACCTCCGGGACAGGGCTAAATGAAAAACTGTTTTTT. Translation gives CATSGTGLNEKLFF. The whole variable domain, remainder taken from reference TRBV19 and TRBJ1-4, is DGGITQSPKYLFRKEGQNVTLSCEQNLNHDAMYWYRQDPGQGLRLIYYSQIVNDFQKGDIAEGYSVSREKKESFPLTVTSAQKNPTAFYLCATSGTGLNEKLFFGSGTQLSVL.

This clonotype has a count of ten or more. The chain is built from TRBV2 and TRBJ2-2; 8 bases align to TRBD1. Germline V CDR1 and CDR2: SNHLY, FYNNEI. The CDR3 runs 12 residues. With 9 bases clipped from V and 14 bases from J, the junction kept 11 bases outside the gene matches. CDR3 amino acids: CARGQKQGGLFF. The DNA of the CDR3 is TGTGCCAGAGGCCAGAAACAGGGGGGACTGTTTTTT. The variable domain in full, completed from reference TRBV2 and TRBJ2-2, reads EPEVTQTPSHQVTQMGQEVILRCVPISNHLYFYWYRQILGQKVEFLVSFYNNEISEKSEIFDDQFSVERPDGSNFTLKIRSTKLEDSAMYFCARGQKQGGLFFGEGSRLTVL.

There are a few counts of this clonotype. V is TRBV6-2 or TRBV6-3 and J is TRBJ2-1, with D tentatively TRBD1 (5 bases). The CDR3 spans 14 residues. Trimming left V 0 bases short and J 8 bases short, with 11 bases between. The germline V gene encodes CDR1 MNHEY and CDR2 SVGEGT. The DNA for the CDR3 is TGTGCCAGCAGTTACTCGACAGTCTTGGATGAGCAGTTCTTC. As protein: CASSYSTVLDEQFF.

The V call is TRBV7-9, the J call TRBJ1-1; D ambiguous. The CDR3 covers 14 residues. The germline CDR1 and CDR2 sequences are SEHNR and FQNEAQ (reference sequence). V was pared by 5 bases and J by 0 bases, with 10 bases between. CDR3 in DNA: TGTGCCAGCAGCGATAGTTTATTGAACACTGAAGCTTTCTTT. Its protein is CASSDSLLNTEAFF.

In this sample, this clonotype turned up a few times. The rearrangement joins TRBV10-3 to TRBJ2-3; 8 nucleotides agree with TRBD2. CDR1 ENHRY and CDR2 SYGVKD come from the germline V gene. V shed 5 bases and J 4 bases; nucleotides not matched to a gene: 17. CDR3 length equals 18 residues. CDR3 protein: CAISTTGTSGKMSDTQYF. The CDR3, as DNA: TGTGCCATCAGTACTACCGGGACTAGTGGGAAGATGTCAGATACGCAGTATTTT.

The genes are TRBV20-1 and TRBJ2-1; D not certain. Germline values: CDR1 DFQATT, CDR2 SNEGSKA (reference sequence). This CDR3 is built from 11 residues. V was trimmed by 3 bases and J by 9 bases, leaving 9 bases between them. In DNA form, the CDR3 reads TGCAGTGCTAGGGGGTCGTTTGAGCAGTTCTTC. Translation gives CSARGSFEQFF.

This clonotype was seen many times. The gene calls are TRBV5-1 and TRBJ1-1; no definite D call. V was clipped by 4 bases and J by 0 bases, with 10 bases between them. From germline, CDR1 is SGHRS and CDR2 YFSETQ. This CDR3 comprises 14 residues. The CDR3 bases are TGCGCCAGCAGCCCGGACGATATGAACACTGAAGCTTTCTTT. Translated: CASSPDDMNTEAFF.

This clonotype has at least ten counts. The chain uses TRBV28 and TRBJ1-5, with TRBD1 identical over 7 bases. The CDR3 has 14 residues. Trimming took 5 bases from V and 5 from J; bases not matched to a gene: 6. From germline, CDR1 is MDHEN and CDR2 SYDVKM. CDR3 protein: CASSLTGAYQPQHF. Written as DNA, the CDR3 is TGTGCCAGCAGTCTTACAGGGGCATATCAGCCCCAGCATTTT.

V is TRBV4-1 and J is TRBJ1-2, with 8 nucleotides matching TRBD1. Trimming took 0 bases from V and 6 from J; bases not matched to a gene: 6. The CDR3 has 15 residues. CDR1 MGHRA and CDR2 YSYEKL come from the germline V gene. DNA of the CDR3: TGCGCCAGCAGCCAAGATCAGGGGGCATGGGATGGCTACACCTTC. Translating gives CASSQDQGAWDGYTF.

This clonotype was picked up many times. This chain uses TRBV20-1 with TRBJ2-1; the match to TRBD2 covers 12 bases. The CDR3 runs to 17 residues. The J segment lost 2 bases and the V segment lost 0 bases, leaving 5 bases of the junction unmatched. CDR1 is DFQATT and CDR2 is SNEGSKA in the germline V gene (reference sequence). The CDR3 region is CSARDPTSGGPYNEQFF. The CDR3 bases are TGCAGTGCTAGAGACCCGACTAGCGGGGGTCCCTACAATGAGCAGTTCTTC.

The CDR3 region is CASSQGGYGAFF. The CDR3 DNA sequence: TGTGCCAGCAGCCAAGGGGGCTACGGTGCTTTCTTT. This chain joins TRBV11-1 and TRBJ1-1, with TRBD1 identical over 7 bases. With 5 bases clipped from V and 11 bases from J, the junction kept 8 bases outside the gene matches. The germline V gene has CDR1 SGHAT and CDR2 FQDESV (reference sequence). The CDR3 consists of 12 residues.

This clonotype showed up just once. The junction and the germline gene differ at one end; a read error may be behind it. V is TRBV28 and J is TRBJ1-2; D is unresolved. This CDR3 comprises 15 residues. Germline assignment: CDR1 MDHEN and CDR2 SYDVKM. Here the CDR3 DNA reads TGTGCCGGCAGTTTATACAGCGGTTCGGGCTATGGCTACACCTTC. It yields the protein CAGSLYSGSGYGYTF.

This chain joins TRBV5-1 and TRBJ1-6; TRBD1 is a possible D gene (6 bases). Germline V gene data show CDR1 as SGHRS and CDR2 as YFSETQ. This CDR3 has 16 amino acids. V was shortened by 3 bases and J by 5 bases, with 15 bases between the two germline ends. CDR3 nucleotides: TGCGCCAGCAGCTCAGCAGGGGTAAGGAATAATTCACCCCTCCACTTT. Encoded protein: CASSSAGVRNNSPLHF.

This clonotype was counted many times. The CDR3 protein is CASRGAWEQFF. CDR3 DNA: TGTGCCAGCAGAGGGGCATGGGAGCAGTTCTTC. The chain links TRBV28 to TRBJ2-1; tentative D call: TRBD1 (5 bases). The CDR3 is 11 amino acids. The V gene lost 6 bases and the J gene lost 10 bases, with 10 bases spanning the gap. The germline gives CDR1 MDHEN, CDR2 SYDVKM.

This clonotype was detected ten times or more. The chain uses TRBV6-1 and TRBJ1-2; 11 bases align to TRBD1. This CDR3 is built from 14 residues. Germline CDR1 MNHNS, CDR2 SASEGT. V dropped 7 bases and J dropped 2; count of bases not matched to a gene: 3. The CDR3 sequence: CASMGTGGNYGYTF. CDR3 DNA sequence: TGTGCCAGCATGGGGACAGGGGGAAACTATGGCTACACCTTC.

This clonotype was detected ten times or more. The chain joins TRBV6-6 to TRBJ2-3; D gene uncertain. Between the trimmed V and J ends, which lost 0 bases and 2 bases, there was a span of 6 bases. Germline V lookup: CDR1 MNHNY, CDR2 SVGAGI (reference sequence). CDR3 length equals 14 residues. This chain's CDR3 is CASSYSPATDTQYF. The CDR3 coding sequence is TGTGCCAGCAGTTACTCGCCGGCCACAGATACGCAGTATTTT.

This clonotype turned up a few times. The chain uses TRBV24-1 and TRBJ1-2, with D uncertain. Germline V lookup: CDR1 KGHDR, CDR2 SFDVKD. V was clipped by 9 bases and J by 2 bases, with 12 bases between them. This CDR3 is built from 13 residues. The CDR3 sequence is CATGSAQNYGYTF. The CDR3 coding sequence is TGTGCCACCGGGTCAGCGCAGAACTATGGCTACACCTTC.

This clonotype was observed at least ten times. The V gene is TRBV12-3 or TRBV12-4, the J gene TRBJ1-2, with a weak D call TRBD1 (5 bases). V lost 1 base and J 3 bases, leaving 9 bases between the germline ends. This CDR3 is 14 amino acids long. DNA for the CDR3: TGTGCCAGCAGTTTAGAGCAGGGACACTATGGCTACACCTTC. This encodes CASSLEQGHYGYTF.

This clonotype was detected once. This may be a read error, as it is one base from a much larger clone. The chain has TRBV20-1 and TRBJ1-4; a possible D gene is TRBD1 (5 bases). The V end lost 0 bases, the J end lost 8 bases, and 13 bases lay between the germline ends. The germline CDR1 and CDR2 sequences are DFQATT and SNEGSKA (reference sequence). The CDR3 extends over 14 amino acids. CDR3 DNA sequence: TGCAGTGCTAGAGAACCGAGACAGATAGAAAAACTGTTTTTT. This gives the protein CSAREPRQIEKLFF.

This clonotype was observed many times. J is TRBJ1-5 and V is TRBV9; D uncertain. CDR1 is SGDLS, CDR2 YYNGEE, per germline. Trimming took off 0 bases at V and 5 bases at J, with 9 bases between the two ends. The CDR3 spans 14 residues. Written as DNA, the CDR3 is TGTGCCAGCAGCGTAGATTCCACCGATCAGCCCCAGCATTTT. This codes for CASSVDSTDQPQHF.